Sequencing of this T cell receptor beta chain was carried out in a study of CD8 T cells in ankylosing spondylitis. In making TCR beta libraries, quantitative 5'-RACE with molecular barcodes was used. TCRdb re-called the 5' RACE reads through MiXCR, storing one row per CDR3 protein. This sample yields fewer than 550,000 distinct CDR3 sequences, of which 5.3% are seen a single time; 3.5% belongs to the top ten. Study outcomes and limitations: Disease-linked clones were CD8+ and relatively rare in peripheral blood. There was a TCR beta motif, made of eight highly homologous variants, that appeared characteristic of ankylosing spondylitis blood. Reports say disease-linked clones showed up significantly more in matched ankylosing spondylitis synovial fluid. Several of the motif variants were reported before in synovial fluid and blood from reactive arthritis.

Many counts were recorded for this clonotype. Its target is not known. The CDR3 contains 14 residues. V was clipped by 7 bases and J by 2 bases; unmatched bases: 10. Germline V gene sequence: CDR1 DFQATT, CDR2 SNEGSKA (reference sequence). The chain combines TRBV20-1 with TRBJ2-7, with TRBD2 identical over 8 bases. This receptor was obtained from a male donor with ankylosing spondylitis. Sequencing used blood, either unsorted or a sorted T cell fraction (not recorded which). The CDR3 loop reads CSGLRAGVTYEQYF. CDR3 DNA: TGCAGTGGGTTGAGAGCGGGAGTCACCTACGAGCAGTACTTC.